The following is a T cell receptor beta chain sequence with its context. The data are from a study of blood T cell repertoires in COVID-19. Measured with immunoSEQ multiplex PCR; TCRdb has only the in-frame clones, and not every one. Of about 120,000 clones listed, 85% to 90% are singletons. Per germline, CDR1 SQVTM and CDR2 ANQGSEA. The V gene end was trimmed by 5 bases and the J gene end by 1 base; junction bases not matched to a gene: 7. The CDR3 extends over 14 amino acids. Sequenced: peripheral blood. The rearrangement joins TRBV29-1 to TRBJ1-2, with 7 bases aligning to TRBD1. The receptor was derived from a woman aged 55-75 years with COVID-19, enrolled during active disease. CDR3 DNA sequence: TGCAGCGTTTTAAACAGGGGCGATAACTATGGCTACACCTTC. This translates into CSVLNRGDNYGYTF.